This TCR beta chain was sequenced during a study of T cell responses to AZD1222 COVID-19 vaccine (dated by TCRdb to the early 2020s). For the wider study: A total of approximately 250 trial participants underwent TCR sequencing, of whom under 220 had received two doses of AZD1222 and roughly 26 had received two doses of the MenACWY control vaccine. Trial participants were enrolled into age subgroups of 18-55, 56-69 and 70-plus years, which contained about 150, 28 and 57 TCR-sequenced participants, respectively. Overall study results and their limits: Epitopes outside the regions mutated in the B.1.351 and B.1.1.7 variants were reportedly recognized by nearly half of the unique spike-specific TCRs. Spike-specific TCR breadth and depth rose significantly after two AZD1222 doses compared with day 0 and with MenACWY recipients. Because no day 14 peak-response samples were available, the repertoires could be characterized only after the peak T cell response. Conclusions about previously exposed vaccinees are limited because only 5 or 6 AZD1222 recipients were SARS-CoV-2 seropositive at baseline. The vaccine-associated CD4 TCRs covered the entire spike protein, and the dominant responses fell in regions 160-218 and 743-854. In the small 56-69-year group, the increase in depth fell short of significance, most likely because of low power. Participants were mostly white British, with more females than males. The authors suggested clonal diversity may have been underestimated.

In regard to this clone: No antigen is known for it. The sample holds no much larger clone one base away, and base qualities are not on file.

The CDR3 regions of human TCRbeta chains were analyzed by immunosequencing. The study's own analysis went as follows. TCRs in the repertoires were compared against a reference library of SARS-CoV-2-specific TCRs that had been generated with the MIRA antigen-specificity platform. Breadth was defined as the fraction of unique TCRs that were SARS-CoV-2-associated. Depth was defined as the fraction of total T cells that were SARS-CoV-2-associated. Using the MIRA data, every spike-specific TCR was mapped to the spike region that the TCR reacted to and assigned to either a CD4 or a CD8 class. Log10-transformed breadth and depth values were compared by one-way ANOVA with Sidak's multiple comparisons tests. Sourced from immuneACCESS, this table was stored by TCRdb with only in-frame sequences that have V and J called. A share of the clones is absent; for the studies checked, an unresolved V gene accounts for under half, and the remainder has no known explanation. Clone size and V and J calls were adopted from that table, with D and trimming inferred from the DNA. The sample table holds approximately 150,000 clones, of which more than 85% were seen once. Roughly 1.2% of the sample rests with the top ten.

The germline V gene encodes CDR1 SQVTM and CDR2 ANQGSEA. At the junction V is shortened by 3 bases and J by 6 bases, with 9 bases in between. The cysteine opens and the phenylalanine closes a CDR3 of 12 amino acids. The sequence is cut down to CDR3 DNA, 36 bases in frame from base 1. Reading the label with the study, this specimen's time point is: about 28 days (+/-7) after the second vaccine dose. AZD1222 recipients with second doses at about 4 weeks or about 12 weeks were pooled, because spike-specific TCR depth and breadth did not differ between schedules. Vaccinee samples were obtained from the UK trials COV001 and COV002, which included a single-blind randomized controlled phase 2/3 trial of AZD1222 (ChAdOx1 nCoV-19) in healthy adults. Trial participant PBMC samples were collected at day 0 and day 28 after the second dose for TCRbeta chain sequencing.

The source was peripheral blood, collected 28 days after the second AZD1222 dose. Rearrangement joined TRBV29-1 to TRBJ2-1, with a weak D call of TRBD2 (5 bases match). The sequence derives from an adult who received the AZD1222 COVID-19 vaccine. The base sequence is TGCAGCGTTGACTCTGAGGGCAATGAGCAGTTCTTC. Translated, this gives CSVDSEGNEQFF.